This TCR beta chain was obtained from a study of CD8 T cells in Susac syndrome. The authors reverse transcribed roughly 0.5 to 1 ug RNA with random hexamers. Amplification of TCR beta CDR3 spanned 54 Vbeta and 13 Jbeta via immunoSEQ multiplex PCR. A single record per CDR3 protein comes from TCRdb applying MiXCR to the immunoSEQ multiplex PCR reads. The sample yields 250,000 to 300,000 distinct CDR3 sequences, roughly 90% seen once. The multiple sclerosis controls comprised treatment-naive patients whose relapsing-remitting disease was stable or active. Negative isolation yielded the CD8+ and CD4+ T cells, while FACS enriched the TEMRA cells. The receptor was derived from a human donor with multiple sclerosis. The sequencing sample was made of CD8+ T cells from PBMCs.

The CDR3 sequence: CASSFDSGRENEQFF. The DNA for the CDR3 is TGTGCCAGCAGTTTTGACTCTGGACGGGAGAATGAGCAGTTCTTC. The V and J genes are TRBV28 and TRBJ2-1, with D perhaps matching TRBD2 (6 bases). The V and J ends lost 3 bases and 7 bases respectively, with 16 bases between them. This CDR3 has 15 residues. Per the germline V gene, CDR1 is MDHEN and CDR2 is SYDVKM.